This is a list of T cell receptor beta chains from one sample in a study of cytomegalovirus exposure and HLA in healthy donors. The protocol was immunoSEQ multiplex PCR, while the TCRdb copy is restricted to in-frame clones and leaves out a portion. The table records approximately 150,000 clones, 60% to 80% of them present only once. Sequencing used PBMCs. Receptors were obtained from a man aged 25-45 years in good health and CMV-seropositive. CDR3s include the opening cysteine and the closing phenylalanine or tryptophan.

j_call: TRBJ2-3; v_call: TRBV7-3; cdr3_aa: CASQPSGRPTDTQYF
j_call: TRBJ2-7; v_call: TRBV5-4; cdr3_aa: CASSLTGTGVSEQYF
j_call: TRBJ1-6; v_call: TRBV11-2; cdr3_aa: CASSSRQGYSPLHF
j_call: TRBJ1-5; v_call: TRBV19; cdr3_aa: CASSAGVRQPQHF
j_call: TRBJ2-5; v_call: TRBV10-2; cdr3_aa: CASSEWSLSGRETQYF
j_call: TRBJ2-7; v_call: TRBV9; cdr3_aa: CASSVGSGSSYEQYF
j_call: TRBJ2-3; v_call: TRBV5-1; cdr3_aa: CASSTVTGGGTDTQYF
j_call: TRBJ1-3; v_call: TRBV19; cdr3_aa: CASSLQGYSGNTIYF
j_call: TRBJ2-7; v_call: TRBV5-6; cdr3_aa: CASSLTGITLEQYF
j_call: TRBJ2-6; v_call: TRBV7-9; cdr3_aa: CALRGQGAGANVLTF
j_call: TRBJ2-5; v_call: TRBV5-1; cdr3_aa: CASSQGTGDGKDF
j_call: TRBJ2-3; v_call: TRBV5-6; cdr3_aa: CASSSLDRDGTDTQYF
j_call: TRBJ1-2; v_call: TRBV5-5; cdr3_aa: CASLEDRESVGYTF
j_call: TRBJ1-3; v_call: TRBV25-1; cdr3_aa: CASSDPNKRDTIYF
j_call: TRBJ1-6; v_call: TRBV10-3; cdr3_aa: CAISEGGAASPLHF
j_call: TRBJ2-5; v_call: TRBV5-1; cdr3_aa: CASSFGQGAGETQYF
j_call: TRBJ2-3; v_call: TRBV15; cdr3_aa: CATSRGMEADTQYF
j_call: TRBJ1-4; v_call: TRBV6-1; cdr3_aa: CASRGTGGYEKLFF
j_call: TRBJ1-5; v_call: TRBV4-1; cdr3_aa: CASSQDYLRRDRQPQHF
j_call: TRBJ2-3; v_call: TRBV27; cdr3_aa: CASSLLAGGPSADTQYF